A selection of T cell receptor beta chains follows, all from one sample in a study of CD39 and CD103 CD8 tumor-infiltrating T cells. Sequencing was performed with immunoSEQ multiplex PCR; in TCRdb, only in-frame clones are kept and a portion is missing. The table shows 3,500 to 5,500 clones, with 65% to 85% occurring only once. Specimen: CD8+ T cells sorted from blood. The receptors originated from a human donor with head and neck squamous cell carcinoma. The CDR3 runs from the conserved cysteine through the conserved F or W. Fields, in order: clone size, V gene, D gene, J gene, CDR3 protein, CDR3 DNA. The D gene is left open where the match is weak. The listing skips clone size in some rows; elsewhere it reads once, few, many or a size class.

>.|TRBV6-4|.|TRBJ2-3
CASSDSKLEGPTDTQYF
TGTGCCAGCAGTGACTCTAAGCTGGAGGGCCCCACAGATACGCAGTATTTT
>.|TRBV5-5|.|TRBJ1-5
CASSLARQNNQPQHF
TGTGCCAGCAGCTTGGCCCGACAGAACAATCAGCCCCAGCATTTT
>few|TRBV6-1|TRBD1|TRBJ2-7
CASSEGQGAYYEQYF
TGTGCCAGCAGTGAAGGACAGGGGGCTTACTACGAGCAGTACTTC
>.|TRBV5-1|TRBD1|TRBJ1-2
CASSSTGQGQINYGYTF
TGCGCCAGCAGCTCTACGGGACAGGGACAAATTAACTATGGCTACACCTTC
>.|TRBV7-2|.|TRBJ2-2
CASRPPGANTGELFF
TGTGCCAGCCGCCCACCTGGGGCTAACACCGGGGAGCTGTTTTTT
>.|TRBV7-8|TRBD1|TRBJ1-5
CASSLDPGQHSNQPQHF
TGTGCCAGCAGCTTAGACCCGGGACAGCATAGCAATCAGCCCCAGCATTTT
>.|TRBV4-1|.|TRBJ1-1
CASSQVRVTHTEAFF
TGCGCCAGCAGCCAAGTACGGGTCACGCACACTGAAGCTTTCTTT
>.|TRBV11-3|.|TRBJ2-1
CASSLGGCEQFF
TGTGCCAGCAGCTTAGGAGGGTGTGAGCAGTTCTTC
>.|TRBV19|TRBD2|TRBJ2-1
CASSILRGLAGVYNEQFF
TGTGCCAGTAGTATCCTTCGAGGGCTAGCGGGCGTGTACAATGAGCAGTTCTTC
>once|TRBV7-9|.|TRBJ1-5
CASSLDGFNQPQHF
TGTGCCAGCAGCCTAGACGGGTTCAATCAGCCCCAGCATTTT
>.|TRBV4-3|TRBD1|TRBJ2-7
CASSQDSGGTTYEQYF
TGCGCCAGCAGCCAAGATTCAGGGGGCACCACCTACGAGCAGTACTTC
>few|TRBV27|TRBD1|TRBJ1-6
CASRGQGDVSPLHF
TGTGCCAGCAGGGGACAGGGTGATGTATCACCCCTCCACTTT
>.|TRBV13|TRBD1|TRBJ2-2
CASSGTVGELFF
TGTGCCAGCAGCGGGACAGTCGGGGAGCTGTTTTTT
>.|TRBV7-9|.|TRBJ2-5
CASSQSVLGGETQYF
TGTGCCAGCAGCCAGTCAGTACTAGGTGGGGAGACCCAGTACTTC
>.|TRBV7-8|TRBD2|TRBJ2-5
CASKEGLAGGGQETQYF
TGTGCCAGCAAGGAGGGTCTAGCGGGGGGCGGGCAAGAGACCCAGTACTTC
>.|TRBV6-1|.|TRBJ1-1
CASSDRGDGGAFF
TGTGCCAGCAGTGATCGGGGGGATGGGGGAGCTTTCTTT
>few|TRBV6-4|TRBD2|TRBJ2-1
CASSDTSGGANEQFF
TGTGCCAGCAGTGACACTAGCGGGGGGGCCAATGAGCAGTTCTTC